Sequencing of this TCR beta chain was carried out in a study of early T cells in non-severe SARS-CoV-2 infection. TCRdb re-called the 5' RACE reads through MiXCR, storing one row per CDR3 protein. In the table there are about 110,000 distinct CDR3 sequences, over 10% of which are singletons. Germline lookup yields CDR1 SQVTM and CDR2 ANQGSEA. The V end lost 7 bases, the J end lost 4 bases, and 20 bases lay between the germline ends. This CDR3 has 14 amino acids. The sequence was obtained from an adult who was a healthcare worker with PCR-confirmed SARS-CoV-2 infection or an uninfected control (not recorded which). Sequencing used whole blood. V usage is TRBV29-1 and J usage is TRBJ2-7; D is undetermined. CDR3: CSGTDPDRPYEQYF. The CDR3, as DNA: TGCAGCGGGACGGACCCCGACCGACCATACGAGCAGTACTTC.